These 5 T cell receptor beta chains share one sample of origin, sequenced in a study of cytomegalovirus exposure and HLA in healthy donors. PCR was performed using 60 Vbeta and 13 Jbeta primers. Data came from immunoSEQ multiplex PCR; TCRdb stores just in-frame clones and leaves some out. The sample lists about 180,000 clones, approximately 80% occurring once. The sample was PBMCs. Receptor source: a male donor in good health and CMV-seronegative.

The chain employs TRBV5-4 and TRBJ2-7; 9 positions agree with TRBD2. This CDR3 comprises 16 residues. The V gene end was trimmed by 4 bases and the J gene end by 2 bases; junction bases not matched to a gene: 10. CDR1 and CDR2 from the germline V gene are SGHNT and YYREEE (reference sequence). CDR3 loop: CASSPSGTPQAYEQYF. In DNA, the CDR3 is TGTGCCAGCAGCCCTAGCGGGACGCCCCAAGCCTACGAGCAGTACTTC.

The rearrangement joins TRBV7-2 to TRBJ2-2, with 11 bases lining up with TRBD1. This CDR3 has 16 residues. Trimming at V came to 6 bases and at J to 3 bases, leaving 6 bases not matched to a gene. Germline assignment: CDR1 SGHTA and CDR2 FQGNSA. The CDR3 DNA reads as TGTGCCAGCAGACCAGGACAGGGGGCGGACACCGGGGAGCTGTTTTTT. Translating it yields CASRPGQGADTGELFF.

This chain links TRBV7-2 with TRBJ2-7, with a weak D call TRBD2 (6 bases). Trimming took 5 bases from V and 1 from J, leaving 15 bases between them. The CDR3 length is 15 residues. Germline CDR1 and CDR2: SGHTA and FQGNSA. This CDR3 reads CASSRNGGASYEQYF. In DNA, the CDR3 is TGTGCCAGCAGCCGCAACGGAGGGGCGTCCTACGAGCAGTACTTC.

V is TRBV18 and J is TRBJ1-5; 9 nucleotides line up with TRBD1. V trimming: 3 bases; J trimming: 6 bases; junction bases outside the gene matches: 6. There are 15 residues in the CDR3. Looked up from germline, CDR1 is KGHSH and CDR2 is LQKENI. CDR3 coding DNA: TGTGCCAGCTCACCCGGACAGGGGATGAGTCAGCCCCAGCATTTT. Translated: CASSPGQGMSQPQHF.

The chain uses TRBV6-5 and TRBJ1-6; TRBD1 is a possible D gene (5 bases). From germline, CDR1 is MNHEY and CDR2 SVGAGI. Trimming removed 4 bases at V and 4 bases at J, with 8 bases between. The CDR3 runs 14 residues. This CDR3 is CASSFQGYNSPLHF. Here the CDR3 DNA reads TGTGCCAGCAGTTTTCAGGGTTATAATTCACCCCTCCACTTT.